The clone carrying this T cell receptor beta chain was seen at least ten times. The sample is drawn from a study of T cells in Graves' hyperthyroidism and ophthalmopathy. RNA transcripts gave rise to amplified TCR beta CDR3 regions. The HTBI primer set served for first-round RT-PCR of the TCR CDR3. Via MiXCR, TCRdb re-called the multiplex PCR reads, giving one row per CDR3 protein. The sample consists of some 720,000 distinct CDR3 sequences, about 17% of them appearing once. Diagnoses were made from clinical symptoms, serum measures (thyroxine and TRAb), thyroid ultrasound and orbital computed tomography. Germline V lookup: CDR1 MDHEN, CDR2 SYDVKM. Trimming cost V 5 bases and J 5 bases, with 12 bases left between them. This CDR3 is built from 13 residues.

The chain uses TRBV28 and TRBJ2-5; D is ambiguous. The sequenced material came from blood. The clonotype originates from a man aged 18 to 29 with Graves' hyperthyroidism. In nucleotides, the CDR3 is TGTGCCAGCAGTGCCAACATGGTGGAGACCCAGTACTTC. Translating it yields CASSANMVETQYF.